These T cell receptor beta chains were read from a single sample in a study of shared clonotypes between healthy human individuals. Some clones are missing from TCRdb's copy, which holds only in-frame ones; the method was immunoSEQ multiplex PCR. The sample lists roughly 120,000 clones, around 71% occurring once. The sequencing input was memory CD8+ T cells sorted from blood. These receptors all come from a young woman in good health. CDR3s include the opening cysteine and the closing phenylalanine or tryptophan. Each record gives: J gene, clone size, V gene, D gene, CDR3 protein, CDR3 DNA. D genes are given only for firm matches. Only part of the rows carry a size: once, few, many, or a class if the clone is expanded.

J: TRBJ2-7
size: medium-sized
V: TRBV28
D: TRBD1
CDR3: CASSPISDRVVNEQYF
DNA: TGTGCCAGCAGCCCCATCTCGGACAGGGTTGTAAACGAGCAGTACTTC

J: TRBJ2-7
size: .
V: TRBV5-4
D: .
CDR3: CASSFGAGTYEQYF
DNA: TGTGCCAGCAGCTTCGGGGCAGGCACCTACGAGCAGTACTTC

J: TRBJ2-1
size: .
V: TRBV11-3
D: .
CDR3: CASSPYSLGYNEQFF
DNA: TGTGCCAGCAGCCCCTACAGCCTAGGGTACAATGAGCAGTTCTTC

J: TRBJ2-1
size: .
V: TRBV7-9
D: TRBD2
CDR3: CASSAPGTRKFF
DNA: TGTGCCAGCAGCGCACCCGGGACTAGAAAGTTCTTC

J: TRBJ2-7
size: many
V: TRBV7-9
D: .
CDR3: CASSSTGPETYEQYF
DNA: TGTGCCAGCAGCTCAACAGGGCCGGAAACCTACGAGCAGTACTTC

J: TRBJ2-3
size: .
V: TRBV10-3
D: .
CDR3: CAISGVARASTDTQYF
DNA: TGTGCCATCAGTGGAGTAGCGAGAGCAAGCACAGATACGCAGTATTTT

J: TRBJ1-5
size: few
V: TRBV19
D: TRBD1
CDR3: CASSPGTGGGQPQHF
DNA: TGTGCCAGTAGTCCCGGGACAGGGGGCGGTCAGCCCCAGCATTTT

J: TRBJ2-1
size: .
V: TRBV18
D: TRBD2
CDR3: CASSPGLGAGNNEQFF
DNA: TGTGCCAGCTCACCGGGGTTGGGAGCGGGGAACAATGAGCAGTTCTTC

J: TRBJ2-7
size: .
V: TRBV27
D: TRBD1
CDR3: CASRAGTGTSYEQYF
DNA: TGTGCCAGCAGGGCCGGGACAGGGACCTCCTACGAGCAGTACTTC

J: TRBJ1-1
size: .
V: TRBV19
D: .
CDR3: CASSIDLVLGGRGTEAFF
DNA: TGTGCCAGTAGTATAGATCTTGTGTTGGGGGGGCGCGGGACTGAAGCTTTCTTT

J: TRBJ2-5
size: .
V: TRBV4-1
D: TRBD2
CDR3: CASSQSPGLAGREQYF
DNA: TGCGCCAGCAGCCAAAGCCCGGGACTAGCGGGGAGGGAGCAGTACTTC

J: TRBJ2-3
size: medium-sized
V: TRBV6-4
D: TRBD2
CDR3: CASSLSGTDTQYF
DNA: TGTGCCAGCAGCCTAAGCGGGACGGATACGCAGTATTTT

J: TRBJ2-7
size: .
V: TRBV13
D: TRBD2
CDR3: CASSFGSGSWVEQYF
DNA: TGTGCCAGCAGCTTCGGTAGCGGGAGTTGGGTCGAGCAGTACTTC

J: TRBJ2-7
size: .
V: TRBV27
D: .
CDR3: CASSLAGEDYEQYF
DNA: TGTGCCAGCAGTTTGGCAGGGGAAGACTACGAGCAGTACTTC

J: TRBJ2-7
size: .
V: TRBV7-9
D: .
CDR3: CASSPLAGNEQYF
DNA: TGTGCCAGCAGTCCCCTGGCGGGTAACGAGCAGTACTTC

J: TRBJ2-7
size: .
V: TRBV25-1
D: .
CDR3: CASSAGAGYEQYF
DNA: TGTGCCAGCAGTGCTGGGGCAGGCTACGAGCAGTACTTC

J: TRBJ2-2
size: .
V: TRBV27
D: .
CDR3: CASSFLGSVGELFF
DNA: TGTGCCAGCAGTTTTCTAGGGTCGGTCGGGGAGCTGTTTTTT

J: TRBJ2-7
size: .
V: TRBV11-2
D: .
CDR3: CASSLGGLQYF
DNA: TGTGCCAGCAGCTTAGGAGGGTTGCAGTACTTC

J: TRBJ2-3
size: .
V: TRBV6-4
D: TRBD2
CDR3: CASSLLAGEGTDTQYF
DNA: TGTGCCAGCAGTTTACTAGCGGGAGAGGGCACAGATACGCAGTATTTT

J: TRBJ2-7
size: .
V: TRBV4-1
D: .
CDR3: CASSRYGGSYEQYF
DNA: TGCGCCAGCAGCCGGTATGGGGGCTCGTACGAGCAGTACTTC

J: TRBJ1-1
size: .
V: TRBV28
D: .
CDR3: CATRHESANTEAFF
DNA: TGTGCCACCCGTCACGAGTCCGCGAACACTGAAGCTTTCTTT

J: TRBJ2-5
size: many
V: TRBV4-1
D: TRBD2
CDR3: CASSQVPLTSGTQETQYF
DNA: TGCGCCAGCAGCCAAGTTCCTCTTACTAGCGGGACCCAAGAGACCCAGTACTTC

J: TRBJ1-3
size: .
V: TRBV29-1
D: .
CDR3: CSVQALTGNTIYF
DNA: TGCAGCGTCCAGGCGCTAACTGGAAACACCATATATTTT

J: TRBJ1-5
size: .
V: TRBV7-9
D: .
CDR3: CASSLWADNQPQHF
DNA: TGTGCCAGCAGCTTATGGGCAGACAATCAGCCCCAGCATTTT

J: TRBJ2-7
size: .
V: TRBV28
D: .
CDR3: CASSLPPGLHSYEQYF
DNA: TGTGCCAGCAGTTTACCCCCGGGACTCCATTCCTACGAGCAGTACTTC

J: TRBJ2-3
size: .
V: TRBV28
D: .
CDR3: CASLGEGGTDTQYF
DNA: TGTGCCAGTTTAGGCGAGGGCGGCACAGATACGCAGTATTTT

J: TRBJ1-2
size: .
V: TRBV28
D: .
CDR3: CASSLDGYTF
DNA: TGTGCCAGCAGTTTAGATGGCTACACCTTC

J: TRBJ1-5
size: .
V: TRBV5-4
D: TRBD1
CDR3: CASSLDRTGICIEPQHF
DNA: TGTGCCAGCAGCTTAGACCGGACAGGGATTTGTATCGAGCCCCAGCATTTT

J: TRBJ2-6
size: .
V: TRBV29-1
D: .
CDR3: CSVAASGANVLTF
DNA: TGCAGCGTTGCCGCCTCTGGGGCCAACGTCCTGACTTTC

J: TRBJ2-1
size: .
V: TRBV7-2
D: .
CDR3: CASSLGALSPNEQFF
DNA: TGTGCCAGCAGCTTAGGTGCCCTAAGTCCCAATGAGCAGTTCTTC

J: TRBJ2-1
size: .
V: TRBV2
D: .
CDR3: CASSERYNEQFF
DNA: TGTGCCAGCAGTGAAAGGTACAATGAGCAGTTCTTC

J: TRBJ2-7
size: .
V: TRBV5-4
D: .
CDR3: CASSLAAATEQYF
DNA: TGTGCCAGCAGCTTGGCCGCGGCTACCGAGCAGTACTTC

J: TRBJ1-1
size: many
V: TRBV5-4
D: .
CDR3: CASSPPRPRNTEAFF
DNA: TGTGCCAGCAGCCCACCCAGACCGAGAAACACTGAAGCTTTCTTT

J: TRBJ2-7
size: many
V: TRBV7-9
D: TRBD2
CDR3: CASSSLGGYDEQYF
DNA: TGTGCCAGCAGCTCTCTGGGGGGGTATGACGAGCAGTACTTC

J: TRBJ2-7
size: medium-sized
V: TRBV27
D: TRBD1
CDR3: CARWTGGPRGHVEQYF
DNA: TGTGCCAGGTGGACAGGGGGCCCCCGTGGGCACGTGGAGCAGTACTTC

J: TRBJ1-5
size: .
V: TRBV21-1
D: .
CDR3: CASSINKGTPRYQPQHF
DNA: TGTGCCAGCAGCATAAATAAGGGGACTCCACGGTATCAGCCCCAGCATTTT

J: TRBJ1-2
size: .
V: TRBV4-1
D: TRBD1
CDR3: CASSRGQLGYGYTF
DNA: TGCGCCAGCAGCCGGGGACAGTTGGGCTATGGCTACACCTTC

J: TRBJ2-7
size: .
V: TRBV6-1
D: TRBD1
CDR3: CASSERETGGGEQYF
DNA: TGTGCCAGCAGTGAGCGGGAGACAGGGGGAGGGGAGCAGTACTTC

J: TRBJ2-7
size: .
V: TRBV4-1
D: .
CDR3: CASSQEEGGSYEQYF
DNA: TGCGCCAGCAGCCAAGAAGAGGGGGGATCCTACGAGCAGTACTTC

J: TRBJ1-1
size: .
V: TRBV27
D: .
CDR3: CASSRTPVYEAFF
DNA: TGTGCCAGCAGTCGGACACCCGTTTATGAAGCTTTCTTT